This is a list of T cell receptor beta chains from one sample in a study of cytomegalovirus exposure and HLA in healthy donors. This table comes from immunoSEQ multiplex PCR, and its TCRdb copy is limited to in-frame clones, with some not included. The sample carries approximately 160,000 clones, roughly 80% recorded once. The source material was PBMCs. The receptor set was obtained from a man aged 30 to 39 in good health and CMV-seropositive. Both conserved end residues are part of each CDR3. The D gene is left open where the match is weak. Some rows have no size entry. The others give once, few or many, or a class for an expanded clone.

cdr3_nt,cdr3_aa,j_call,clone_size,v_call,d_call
TGCGCCAGCAGCTTGGACACTAGCAGGGGACAGGAGCAGTACTTC,CASSLDTSRGQEQYF,TRBJ2-7,once,TRBV5-1,NA
TGTGCCAGCAGCTTGGAGGGAGGGGCGTCCTACGAGCAGTACTTC,CASSLEGGASYEQYF,TRBJ2-7,NA,TRBV5-6,TRBD2
TGTGCCAGCTCACCCGGAGCAGGGGATGGCTACACCTTC,CASSPGAGDGYTF,TRBJ1-2,NA,TRBV18,NA
TGTGCCAGCAGTCCGTGGACAGCAGGTGAGCAGTTCTTC,CASSPWTAGEQFF,TRBJ2-1,NA,TRBV28,NA
TGTGCCTGGAGGCAGACACAGGGTCTGGGCCACGAGCAGTACTTC,CAWRQTQGLGHEQYF,TRBJ2-7,NA,TRBV30,NA
TGCGCCAGCAGCCAACGGCAGGGGAGCGGAGAGACCCAGTACTTC,CASSQRQGSGETQYF,TRBJ2-5,NA,TRBV4-1,NA
TGTGCCTGGAGGGATCGGGGTGCGGGGAATGAGCAGTTCTTC,CAWRDRGAGNEQFF,TRBJ2-1,NA,TRBV30,NA
TGTGCCAGTAGTATGACAGGGGGTCCCTACACTGAAGCTTTCTTT,CASSMTGGPYTEAFF,TRBJ1-1,few,TRBV19,TRBD1
TGTGCCTGGAGTCTAGGCGATATGAACACTGAAGCTTTCTTT,CAWSLGDMNTEAFF,TRBJ1-1,few,TRBV30,NA
TGTGCCAGCAGTGGGCAGGGGGCCGGGGCCCGCCGCAATGAGCAGTTCTTC,CASSGQGAGARRNEQFF,TRBJ2-1,NA,TRBV25-1,TRBD1
TGTGCCAGCACCAGGCTTAGCGGGAACGCCAAAAACATTCAGTACTTC,CASTRLSGNAKNIQYF,TRBJ2-4,few,TRBV2,TRBD2
TGCGCCAGCAGCCTTCCACGGGACACAAGACTAGCGGGGGACACCGGGGAGCTGTTTTTT,CASSLPRDTRLAGDTGELFF,TRBJ2-2,NA,TRBV4-1,TRBD2
TGTGCCACCAGCCACGGGGGGGATAGGGATACGCAGTATTTT,CATSHGGDRDTQYF,TRBJ2-3,NA,TRBV15,TRBD2
TGTGCCAGCAGCGTCGGGACTAGCGGTGGAGATACGCAGTATTTT,CASSVGTSGGDTQYF,TRBJ2-3,once,TRBV9,TRBD2
TGCGCCAGCAGCCAAGAAGGGGTAAAGAGCACTGAAGCTTTCTTT,CASSQEGVKSTEAFF,TRBJ1-1,NA,TRBV4-3,NA
TGTGCCAGCAGCCCGACTAGCGGGGGGAAAAACAGTCAGTACTTC,CASSPTSGGKNSQYF,TRBJ2-4,NA,TRBV7-2,TRBD2
TGTGCCTGGAGGCCATTGGACGGGAATAATTCACCCCTCCACTTT,CAWRPLDGNNSPLHF,TRBJ1-6,NA,TRBV30,NA
TGTGCCAGCAGCCCCAGGACAGTGGGCACTGAAGCTTTCTTT,CASSPRTVGTEAFF,TRBJ1-1,NA,TRBV11-2,NA
TGTGCCAGCAGTTTACGGGGGGCAGGCGGAAACACCATATATTTT,CASSLRGAGGNTIYF,TRBJ1-3,NA,TRBV27,NA
TGTGCCAGCAGCTTAGAAGGGAAGCGGTCGTTGTTTTTT,CASSLEGKRSLFF,TRBJ1-4,NA,TRBV7-9,NA
TGTGCCAGCACCTCCGGGGAAGCGGACACTGAAGCTTTCTTT,CASTSGEADTEAFF,TRBJ1-1,NA,TRBV28,NA
TGTGCCAGTAGTATAGAAGGGACAGCTGGCTCTGGGGCCAACGTCCTGACTTTC,CASSIEGTAGSGANVLTF,TRBJ2-6,NA,TRBV19,TRBD1
TGTGCCAGCAGCTTTATGGACAGAGCGAACACCGGGGAGCTGTTTTTT,CASSFMDRANTGELFF,TRBJ2-2,NA,TRBV7-8,NA
TGTGCCAGCAGCTTAGTAGGACAGGGCTACGAGCAGTACTTC,CASSLVGQGYEQYF,TRBJ2-7,NA,TRBV11-2,TRBD1
TGTGCCAGCAGCGATATAAGACTAGCGCGGGTAGATACGCAGTATTTT,CASSDIRLARVDTQYF,TRBJ2-3,NA,TRBV7-2,TRBD2
TGTGCCAGCAGTGTTTTGTCGGGAGTTTACAATGAGCAGTTCTTC,CASSVLSGVYNEQFF,TRBJ2-1,NA,TRBV6-1,NA
TGTGCCAGCAGCCGGGGGTTCACAGATACGCAGTATTTT,CASSRGFTDTQYF,TRBJ2-3,NA,TRBV6-5,NA
TGTGCCAGCAGCTCGTGGCGGATCACGGAGGGGGGGGAGCTGTTTTTT,CASSSWRITEGGELFF,TRBJ2-2,NA,TRBV5-4,NA
TGTGCCAGTAGTAGGGGACACCTCGAATTTTATCAGCCCCAGCATTTT,CASSRGHLEFYQPQHF,TRBJ1-5,NA,TRBV19,NA
TGTGCCAGCAGCCTGGGACAGGCCTACACAGATACGCAGTATTTT,CASSLGQAYTDTQYF,TRBJ2-3,few,TRBV7-8,TRBD1
TGTGCCAGCAGTTCAACCCCCGGGGACAGATACTCCTACGAGCAGTACTTC,CASSSTPGDRYSYEQYF,TRBJ2-7,NA,TRBV28,TRBD1
TGCGCCAGCAGCTTCTCAGGGGCGACGAACACCGGGGAGCTGTTTTTT,CASSFSGATNTGELFF,TRBJ2-2,NA,TRBV5-1,NA
TGTGCCAGCAGGCCACCGTGGGCAGGTGAAGCTTTCTTT,CASRPPWAGEAFF,TRBJ1-1,NA,TRBV7-2,NA
TGTGCCAGCAGTCCTCCTCGGACAGCCACGTATGGCTACACCTTC,CASSPPRTATYGYTF,TRBJ1-2,NA,TRBV28,NA
TGTGCCAGCAGTCCGGACAGGGTGGGTCAGCCCCAGCATTTT,CASSPDRVGQPQHF,TRBJ1-5,NA,TRBV7-2,TRBD1
TGCAGCGTCCGGGACACCAGAAACACCATATATTTT,CSVRDTRNTIYF,TRBJ1-3,few,TRBV29-1,NA
TGTGCCAGCAGCGCTAAAATCAGGGTCGGGAATGAGCAGTTCTTC,CASSAKIRVGNEQFF,TRBJ2-1,NA,TRBV7-9,NA
TGTGCCAGCAGTGAGACCCAGTTCTGGAGGAACACCTTC,CASSETQFWRNTF,TRBJ1-2,NA,TRBV28,NA
TGCGCCAGCAGCTTGCTCTTAAACACCGGGGAGCTGTTTTTT,CASSLLLNTGELFF,TRBJ2-2,NA,TRBV5-1,NA
TGTGCCAGCAGTGTGGTCGGGGTCAGCTCCTACGAGCAGTACTTC,CASSVVGVSSYEQYF,TRBJ2-7,NA,TRBV2,NA
TGTGCCAGCAGCTTAGGAGGACTAGACAGCCTGGGGGCTTTCTTT,CASSLGGLDSLGAFF,TRBJ1-1,NA,TRBV7-9,NA
TGTGCCAGCAGTGATGTCGGGACAGGGGGTGAAAAACTGTTTTTT,CASSDVGTGGEKLFF,TRBJ1-4,NA,TRBV6-1,TRBD1
TGTGCCAGCAGCGTAGACTCCTCCTACAATGAGCAGTTCTTC,CASSVDSSYNEQFF,TRBJ2-1,NA,TRBV9,NA
TGTGCCAGCAGTTCAGACAGGACTCCATTACACAATGAAAAACTGTTTTTT,CASSSDRTPLHNEKLFF,TRBJ1-4,once,TRBV28,NA
TGTGCCAGTAGTACCGGGACAGGGCAATTCCGGGATCAGCCCCAGCATTTT,CASSTGTGQFRDQPQHF,TRBJ1-5,once,TRBV19,TRBD1
TGTGCCAGCCGGACGGATGGGGGACAAGGTCAGCCCCAGCATTTT,CASRTDGGQGQPQHF,TRBJ1-5,NA,TRBV2,NA
TGTGCCAGCAGTTGGACAGGGGGCAGGGGGACCCAGTACTTC,CASSWTGGRGTQYF,TRBJ2-5,NA,TRBV6-5,TRBD1
TGTGCCAGTAAAAGTCAGGGTTCCAATAGCGGCTACACCTTC,CASKSQGSNSGYTF,TRBJ1-2,NA,TRBV19,NA
TGTGCCAGCATATCAGTTTCCTACGAGCAGTACTTC,CASISVSYEQYF,TRBJ2-7,NA,TRBV25-1,NA
TGTGCCAGCTCACCAGTGCAGGCCTCCTCCTACGAGCAGTACTTC,CASSPVQASSYEQYF,TRBJ2-7,NA,TRBV18,NA
TGTGCCAACTCGGGACTAGCGAGGGATACGCAGTATTTT,CANSGLARDTQYF,TRBJ2-3,NA,TRBV2,TRBD2
TGTGCCAGCAGCTTATGGGTGGGCTTGAGCAATCAGCCCCAGCATTTT,CASSLWVGLSNQPQHF,TRBJ1-5,NA,TRBV7-9,NA
TGCGCCAGCAGTTTGGACTGGGACTCCTACAATGAGCAGTTCTTC,CASSLDWDSYNEQFF,TRBJ2-1,NA,TRBV4-1,NA
TGCGCCAGCAGTGAGTCGACGGGTTATCACAGGGTCGACGAAAAACTGTTTTTT,CASSESTGYHRVDEKLFF,TRBJ1-4,NA,TRBV10-1,NA
TGCGCCAGCAGCTTGGAGACAGGGGGCAGAGGGGAGCAGTTCTTC,CASSLETGGRGEQFF,TRBJ2-1,NA,TRBV5-1,TRBD1